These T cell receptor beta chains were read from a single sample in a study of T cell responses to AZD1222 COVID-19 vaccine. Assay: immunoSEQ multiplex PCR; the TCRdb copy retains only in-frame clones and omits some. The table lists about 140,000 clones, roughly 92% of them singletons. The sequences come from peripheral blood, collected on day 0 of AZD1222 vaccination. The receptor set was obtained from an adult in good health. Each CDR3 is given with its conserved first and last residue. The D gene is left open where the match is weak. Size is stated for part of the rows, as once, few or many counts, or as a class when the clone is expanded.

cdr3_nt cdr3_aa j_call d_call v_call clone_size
TGTGCCAGCAGCCCTATAAATAGGAGGGACAGGGGCTACGAGCAGTACTTC CASSPINRRDRGYEQYF TRBJ2-7 TRBD1 TRBV11-2 once
TGTGCCAGCAGCTTAGGCGGACAGGGGCCCGGGGAGCTGTTTTTT CASSLGGQGPGELFF TRBJ2-2 TRBD1 TRBV11-2 -
TGTGCCAGCAGCGCATGGAATCTGCCAGGGGAGCTGTTTTTT CASSAWNLPGELFF TRBJ2-2 - TRBV5-6 -
TGTGCCAGCAGCCAAGATGGACAGGGGAGCACTGAAGCTTTCTTT CASSQDGQGSTEAFF TRBJ1-1 TRBD1 TRBV3-1/TRBV3-2 -
TGTGCCAGCAGCTTAGTTTGGAACACTGAAGCTTTCTTT CASSLVWNTEAFF TRBJ1-1 - TRBV11-1 -
TGTGCCAGACCTACCCCCTGGGACAGAGAATATAGCAATCAGCCCCAGCATTTT CARPTPWDREYSNQPQHF TRBJ1-5 TRBD1 TRBV19 few
TGTGCCAGCAGCGAGCAGGGGTTGAGGAACACTGAAGCTTTCTTT CASSEQGLRNTEAFF TRBJ1-1 - TRBV7-9 -
TGTGCCAGCGGCCCCCGCAGGGGTCAAAGTAATGAAAAACTGTTTTTT CASGPRRGQSNEKLFF TRBJ1-4 - TRBV28 -
TGTGCCAGCAGCTTAGGCCCAGGGCAGGGCTATGGCTACACCTTC CASSLGPGQGYGYTF TRBJ1-2 - TRBV7-9 -
TGCGCCAGCAGCTTGGGGGGACAGGTGGTGGATGGCTACACCTTC CASSLGGQVVDGYTF TRBJ1-2 TRBD1 TRBV5-1 once
TGTGCCAGCAGTCCCCCGGGACAGGGAACTATCGGCTATGGCTACACCTTC CASSPPGQGTIGYGYTF TRBJ1-2 TRBD1 TRBV28 once
TGTGCCAGCAGCTTGGACAGGGCTTCCTATAATTCACCCCTCCACTTT CASSLDRASYNSPLHF TRBJ1-6 - TRBV5-4 -
TGTGCCAGCTCACCACCTAACGGGAGGACTGAAGCTTTCTTT CASSPPNGRTEAFF TRBJ1-1 - TRBV18 -
TGTGCCAGCAGCGCGATCGGCAATCAGCCCCAGCATTTT CASSAIGNQPQHF TRBJ1-5 - TRBV9 -
TGTGCCAGCAGCTCAAGTCGGGACAGGACCTTATACGAGCAGTACTTC CASSSSRDRTLYEQYF TRBJ2-7 TRBD1 TRBV7-9 -
TGTGCCAGCAGTTACTCGATCTTAGGGGTCAATGAGCAGTTCTTC CASSYSILGVNEQFF TRBJ2-1 - TRBV6-5 -
TGTGCCAGCAGCCGCTGGACAGGGGAGTTCGGTGAGCAGTTCTTC CASSRWTGEFGEQFF TRBJ2-1 TRBD1 TRBV7-2 -
TGTGCCAGCAGTCCACTTGGGACAGTGAACACTGAAGCTTTCTTT CASSPLGTVNTEAFF TRBJ1-1 TRBD1 TRBV6-2/TRBV6-3 -
TGTGCCAGCAGCTCCCCGGGTCGAGCCCACAATGAGCAGTTCTTC CASSSPGRAHNEQFF TRBJ2-1 - TRBV7-9 once
TGTGCCAGCAGTGAAGGGCGGAACACCGGGGAGCTGTTTTTT CASSEGRNTGELFF TRBJ2-2 - TRBV2 -
TGTGCCAGCAGCTTAAGACAGGGGAAGGTGGGTAGCAATCAGCCCCAGCATTTT CASSLRQGKVGSNQPQHF TRBJ1-5 TRBD1 TRBV13 -
TGTGCCAGCAGCTTAGGGTTTCGGGATCTCGGCTATGGCTACACCTTC CASSLGFRDLGYGYTF TRBJ1-2 - TRBV7-8 once
TGTGCCAGCACGGTGGGGGGCGCATCGAACACCGGGGAGCTGTTTTTT CASTVGGASNTGELFF TRBJ2-2 - TRBV28 -
TGCGCCAGCAGCATCGGAAACTCTGGGGCCAACGTCCTGACTTTC CASSIGNSGANVLTF TRBJ2-6 - TRBV5-1 -
TGTGCCAGCAGCGCAAGGGGAAACACTGAAGCTTTCTTT CASSARGNTEAFF TRBJ1-1 - TRBV7-2 -
TGTGCCAGCACCGAAACTCTAGCCGCCCAGACCCAGTACTTC CASTETLAAQTQYF TRBJ2-5 - TRBV2 -